This TCR beta chain was recovered during a study of cytomegalovirus exposure and HLA in healthy donors. Study-level information: Unique TCRs numbering about 87 million, obtained from HLA-typed donors, made up an early data release.

V dropped 0 bases and J dropped 2; count of bases not matched to a gene: 9. CDR3 size: 17 residues. Germline CDR1 GTSNPN, CDR2 SVGIG (reference sequence). This PCR relied on a set of 60 Vbeta primers and 13 Jbeta primers. TCRdb keeps only in-frame clones here, not all; method: immunoSEQ multiplex PCR. The sample yields 120,000 or so clones, under 85% seen once. About this clone itself: Antigen specificity is unknown. The sample contains more than one DNA sequence encoding this CDR3.

Points from the study as a whole: Some 150 TCR beta chains were listed as cytomegalovirus-associated. In vitro, a few CMV-associated chains proved specific for CMV antigens. TCR beta V segments were, for the most part, productive about 87% or about 30% of the time in an earlier analysis.

The V gene is TRBV30, the J gene TRBJ2-1; 8 bases are shared with TRBD2. The TCR sequence derives from a man between 18 and 35 years old in good health and CMV-seropositive. Sequenced material: PBMCs. CDR3 in amino acids: CAWSVSGGLATYNEQFF. In DNA form, the CDR3 reads TGTGCCTGGAGTGTATCAGGTGGACTAGCAACCTACAATGAGCAGTTCTTC.